This T cell receptor beta chain was found in a study of blood T cell repertoires in COVID-19. About the study: Spain, Italy and the United States supplied samples that represented acute and convalescent COVID-19. Sources were T cells, B-cell-depleted T cells, or PBMCs; the material itself was cDNA or gDNA.

Under the authors' procedure: It was from reference gene primer amplification that nucleated cell counts were estimated. Clones were read by immunoSEQ multiplex PCR, and TCRdb kept only the in-frame ones, dropping some. The DNA gave D and trimming, while V, J and clone size come from that table. The table lists approximately 200,000 clones, approximately 90% of them singletons. Trimming removed 2 bases at V and 0 bases at J, with 9 bases between. Germline loops: CDR1 SGHDT, CDR2 YYEEEE. The CDR3 is made up of 15 amino acids. This chain connects TRBV5-6 to TRBJ1-5; possible D gene TRBD1, 5 bases. The receptor comes from a young woman with active or convalescent COVID-19. Sequencing was performed on peripheral blood. The CDR3 loop is CASSFTGSSNQPQHF. Written as DNA, the CDR3 is TGTGCCAGCAGCTTTACAGGCTCTAGCAATCAGCCCCAGCATTTT. The full variable domain, with the rest looked up from reference TRBV5-6 and TRBJ1-5, is DAGVTQSPTHLIKTRGQQVTLRCSPKSGHDTVSWYQQALGQGPQFIFQYYEEEERQRGNFPDRFSGHQFPNYSSELNVNALLLGDSALYLCASSFTGSSNQPQHFGDGTRLSIL.